This TCR beta chain was recovered during a study of blood T cell repertoires in COVID-19. Study at large: Sources were T cells, B-cell-depleted T cells, or PBMCs; the material itself was cDNA or gDNA.

The V gene lost 4 bases and the J gene lost 6 bases, with 13 bases spanning the gap. Germline V CDR1 and CDR2: LNHDA, SQIVND (reference sequence). This CDR3 is 13 amino acids long. In terms of age and location, participants ranged from roughly 18 to 95 years and lived in about 25 US areas. Participants' own reports of clinical history determined their cohort assignment. In the authors' workflow: Estimation of nucleated cell counts was performed using reference gene primer amplification. Measured with immunoSEQ multiplex PCR; TCRdb has only the in-frame clones, and not every one. The V and J calls and the clone size are those of that table, but D and trimming were determined from the DNA. The profile shows 250,000 or so clones, under 95% of them singletons.

Sequencing used PBMCs or T cells enriched from blood (not recorded which). The TCR comes from a man aged 35 to 55 who had been exposed to COVID-19. This rearrangement joins TRBV19 to TRBJ2-7; D may be TRBD1 (6 bases). CDR3 in amino acids: CASSRGRNREQYF. The CDR3 DNA sequence: TGTGCCAGTAGTAGGGGGCGAAACCGCGAGCAGTACTTC.